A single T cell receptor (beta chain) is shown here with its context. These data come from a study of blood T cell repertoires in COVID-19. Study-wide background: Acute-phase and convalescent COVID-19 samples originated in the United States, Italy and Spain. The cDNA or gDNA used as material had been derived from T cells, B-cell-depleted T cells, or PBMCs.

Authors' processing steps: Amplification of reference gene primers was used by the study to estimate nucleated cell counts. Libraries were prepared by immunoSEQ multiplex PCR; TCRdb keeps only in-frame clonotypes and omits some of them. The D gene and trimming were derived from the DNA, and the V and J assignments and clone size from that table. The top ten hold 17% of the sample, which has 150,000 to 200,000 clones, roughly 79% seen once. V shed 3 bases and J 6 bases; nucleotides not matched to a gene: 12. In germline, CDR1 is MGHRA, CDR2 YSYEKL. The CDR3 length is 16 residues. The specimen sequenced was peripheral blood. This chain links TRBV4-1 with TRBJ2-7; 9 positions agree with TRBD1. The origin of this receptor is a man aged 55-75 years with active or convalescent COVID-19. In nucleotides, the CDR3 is TGCGCCAGCAGCCAGCTTCCGGGACAGGGTAATGGCGAGCAGTACTTC. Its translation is CASSQLPGQGNGEQYF.